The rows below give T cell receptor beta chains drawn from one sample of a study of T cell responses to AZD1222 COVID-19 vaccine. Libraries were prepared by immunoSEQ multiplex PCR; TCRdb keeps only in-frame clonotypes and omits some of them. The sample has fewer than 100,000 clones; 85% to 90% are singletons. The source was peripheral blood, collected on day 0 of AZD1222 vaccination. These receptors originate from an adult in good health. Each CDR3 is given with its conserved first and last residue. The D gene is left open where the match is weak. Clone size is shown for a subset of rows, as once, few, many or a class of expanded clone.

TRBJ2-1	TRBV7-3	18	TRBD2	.	TGTGCCAGCAGCGACCCCCGACTAGCGGGGGAGACCTACAATGAGCAGTTCTTC	CASSDPRLAGETYNEQFF
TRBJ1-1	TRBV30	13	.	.	TGTGCCTGGAGTCCGACCATGAACACTGAAGCTTTCTTT	CAWSPTMNTEAFF
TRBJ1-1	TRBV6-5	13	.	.	TGTGCCAGCAGATTACAGGGGAACACTGAAGCTTTCTTT	CASRLQGNTEAFF
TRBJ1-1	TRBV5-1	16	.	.	TGCGCCAGCGCTCGGTCAGGGGCCTCTACAGACACTGAAGCTTTCTTT	CASARSGASTDTEAFF
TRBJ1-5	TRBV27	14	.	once	TGTGCCAGCAGTTTATCCACAAGCAATCAGCCCCAGCATTTT	CASSLSTSNQPQHF
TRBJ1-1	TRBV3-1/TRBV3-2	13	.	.	TGTGCCAGCAGCCGAGGGGGGTTGGATGAAGCTTTCTTT	CASSRGGLDEAFF
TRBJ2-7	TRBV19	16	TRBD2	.	TGTGCCAGTAGTACGGTAGCGGGGCTACAAACTAACGAGCAGTACTTC	CASSTVAGLQTNEQYF
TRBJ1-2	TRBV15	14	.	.	TGTGCCACCAGCTTAGTGCGGGGCCGCCCTTCTAAGACCTTC	CATSLVRGRPSKTF
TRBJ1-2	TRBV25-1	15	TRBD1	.	TGTGCCAGCAGTGGGGACAGGGGGTGGGGAAATGGCTACACCTTC	CASSGDRGWGNGYTF
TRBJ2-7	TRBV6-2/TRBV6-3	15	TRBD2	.	TGTGCCAGCAGTCAAACTAGCGGGGGGTCCCACGAGCAGTACTTC	CASSQTSGGSHEQYF
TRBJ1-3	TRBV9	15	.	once	TGTGCCAGCAGCGTGAGTGGGGACTCTGGAAACACCATATATTTT	CASSVSGDSGNTIYF
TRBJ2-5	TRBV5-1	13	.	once	TGCGCCAGCAGCTTCGCAGGGGAAGAGACCCAGTACTTC	CASSFAGEETQYF
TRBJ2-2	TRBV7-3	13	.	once	TGTGCCAGCAGCTCTCAGTACACCGGGGAGCTGTTTTTT	CASSSQYTGELFF
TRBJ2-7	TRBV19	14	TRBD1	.	TGTGCCAGTATGGCCGGGACAGAACTACGAGAGCAGTACTTC	CASMAGTELREQYF
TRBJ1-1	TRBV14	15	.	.	TGTGCCAGCAGCCAAGAGAGCTATCTGAACACTGAAGCTTTCTTT	CASSQESYLNTEAFF
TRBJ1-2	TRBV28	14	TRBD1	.	TGTGCCAGCAGTACCGGACAGGGCCTGGAAGGCTACACCTTC	CASSTGQGLEGYTF
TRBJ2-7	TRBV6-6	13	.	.	TGTGCCAGCACCCTAGACAAGGCAGGGGAGCAGTACTTC	CASTLDKAGEQYF
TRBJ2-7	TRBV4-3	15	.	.	TGCGCCAGCAGCCAAGAATTTGGGGCCATCTACGAGCAGTACTTC	CASSQEFGAIYEQYF
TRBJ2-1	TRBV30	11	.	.	TGTGCCTGGAGTGGGACAGTTGAGCAGTTCTTC	CAWSGTVEQFF
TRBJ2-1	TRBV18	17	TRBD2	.	TGTGCCAGCTCACCATCGATCGCTAGCGGGGGCGGTTTTGAGCAGTTCTTC	CASSPSIASGGGFEQFF
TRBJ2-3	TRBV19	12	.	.	TGTGCCAGTAGTTCACACAAATTTACGCAGTATTTT	CASSSHKFTQYF
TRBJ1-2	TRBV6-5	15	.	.	TGTGCCAGCAGTTACAATTGGCAGGGTAACTATGGCTACACCTTC	CASSYNWQGNYGYTF
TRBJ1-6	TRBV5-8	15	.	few	TGTGCCAGCAGCTCAAGACAGCTAACTAATTCACCCCTCCACTTT	CASSSRQLTNSPLHF
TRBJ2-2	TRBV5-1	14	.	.	TGCGCCAGCAGCTTGGGACCAGTCACCGGGGAGCTGTTTTTT	CASSLGPVTGELFF
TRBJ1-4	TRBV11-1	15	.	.	TGTGCCAGCAGCTCTACCCCGGCGGGTCTTGGGAAACTGTTTTTT	CASSSTPAGLGKLFF
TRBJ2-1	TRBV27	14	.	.	TGTGCCAGCAGTCTTGCGGGGACTTACAATGAGCAGTTCTTC	CASSLAGTYNEQFF
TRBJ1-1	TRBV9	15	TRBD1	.	TGTGCCAGCAGCGGGCGGGACAGGGTAAACACTGAAGCTTTCTTT	CASSGRDRVNTEAFF
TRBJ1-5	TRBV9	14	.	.	TGTGCCAGCAGCGTAGATATAGGGCATCAGCCCCAGCATTTT	CASSVDIGHQPQHF
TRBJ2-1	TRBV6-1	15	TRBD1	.	TGTGCCAGCAGTGAACTTACAGGGGGCTACAATGAGCAGTTCTTC	CASSELTGGYNEQFF
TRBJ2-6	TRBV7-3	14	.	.	TGTGCCAGCAGCCCTGGCTCGGGGGCCAACGTCCTGACTTTC	CASSPGSGANVLTF
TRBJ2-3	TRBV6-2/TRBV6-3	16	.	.	TGTGCCAGCAGTTACGCCGGCCCGGCGGGCACAGATACGCAGTATTTT	CASSYAGPAGTDTQYF
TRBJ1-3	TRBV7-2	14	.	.	TGTGCCAGCAGCTTAAGGGGGGTCGGAAACACCATATATTTT	CASSLRGVGNTIYF
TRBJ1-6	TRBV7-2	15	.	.	TGTGCCAGCAGCCCCCGGAGGGGGGTGGATTCACCCCTCCACTTT	CASSPRRGVDSPLHF
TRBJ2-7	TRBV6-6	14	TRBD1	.	TGTGCCAGCAGTGGCCGGGACAGGCCCTACGAGCAGTACTTC	CASSGRDRPYEQYF
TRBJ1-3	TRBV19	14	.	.	TGTGCCAGTAGCCCGGCCCAGACCGGGGACACCATATATTTT	CASSPAQTGDTIYF
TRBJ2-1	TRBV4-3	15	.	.	TGCGCCAGCAGCCAAGAGGGGGCAGGCTACAATGAGCAGTTCTTC	CASSQEGAGYNEQFF
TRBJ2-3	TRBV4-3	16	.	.	TGCGCCAGCAGCCAAGATCCGCGGCCCTACACAGATACGCAGTATTTT	CASSQDPRPYTDTQYF
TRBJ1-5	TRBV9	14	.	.	TGTGCCAGCAGCGTCGGGCCCCAGGATCAGCCCCAGCATTTT	CASSVGPQDQPQHF
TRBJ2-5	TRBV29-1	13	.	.	TGCAGCGTGCGGCCAGGTTTAGCGCAGACCCAGTACTTC	CSVRPGLAQTQYF
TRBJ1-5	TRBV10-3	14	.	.	TGTGCCATCAGTGAGTCCCAGGCAAATGATCCCCAGCATTTT	CAISESQANDPQHF